This TCR beta chain was recorded in a study of identical twins (dated by TCRdb to 2016 to 2017). For the study in its entirety: To test whether fetal clonotypes persist, the study used deep sequencing on TCR alpha and beta repertoires from monozygotic twins, unrelated adults of various ages, and cord blood. To rule out contamination, replicate twin experiments were performed at different times with different library preparation protocols. Results the study describes overall, beyond this receptor: Conclusions relied on cross-sectional statistical analysis, since the same donors could not be followed over many years. The excess sharing between twins in beta out-of-frame sequences was weaker because fewer shared sequences reduced the signal-to-noise ratio. Recombination models systematically underestimated out-of-frame TCR alpha sharing in monozygotic twins but agreed with sharing between unrelated individuals. Invariant T cells such as MAIT and iNKT could partly confound zero-insertion analyses, although diverse VJ usage argued against such confounding for most clonotypes. Fewer insertions were carried by abundant cord blood beta clonotypes; a weaker similar trend was observed in young adult naive repertoires, while no such trend was observed in memory repertoires. Compared with coincidental sharing between unrelated individuals, out-of-frame TCR alpha sequences shared between twins showed an excess of sequences with low generation probability.

Every donor in the study was a healthy Caucasian. Three pairs of female monozygotic twins, all aged about 18 to 30 years, were included in the twin cohort. Peripheral blood mononuclear cells were the source from which RNA for the TCR libraries was isolated. Library preparation used 5' RACE. Data came from an Illumina HiSeq 2000. Template switching introduced a universal primer binding site; the final cDNA contained a unique molecular identifier, enabling accurate counting of TCR cDNA molecules. First-strand cDNA for TCR alpha and beta chains was synthesized from specific primers in the conserved constant-segment region. Each cDNA library was double barcoded, with a SMART-Mk sample barcode plus Illumina barcodes, to control for contamination. Two successive PCR steps introduced TruSeq adapter sequences along with Illumina sample barcodes. Sequencing of the TCR alpha and beta cDNA libraries was done on the Illumina HiSeq platform using custom primers. Per the authors' processing: MiGEC was used to process raw reads and extract unique molecular identifiers, and MiXCR was used to find CDR3 positions. For each individual, recombination models were inferred using an EM algorithm with the repgenHMM and IGoR tools. Shared clonotypes were analyzed with the tcR package in R, and sharing was normalized by the product of cloneset sizes. To study raw recombination free of thymic and clonal selection effects, out-of-frame nonproductive sequences were analyzed. TCRdb cleaned the public reads at Q25 with fastp, built clones with MiXCR and kept in-frame beta chains. Rows with one shared CDR3 protein collapse into an entry with the most common genes and DNA. TCRdb's processing, not the authors' own work, is the source of the V and J calls. The sample table holds around 690,000 distinct CDR3 sequences, of which about 20% were seen once. The top ten clonotypes cover 4% to 5.5% of the sample.

A remark on this clonotype: What this receptor recognizes is not known. Base qualities are not at hand, and no much larger clone is one base apart.

The germline V gene gives CDR1 as MNHEY and CDR2 as SVGAGI. Relative to germline, V is 4 bases shorter and J is 8 bases shorter, with 12 bases between their ends. The CDR3 goes from the cysteine to the phenylalanine over 14 residues. Left in the record is the CDR3 DNA by itself, 42 bases read in frame from the first base. Another study also made use of these data, one on T cells expressing NK-cell markers. The second source states: TCR beta-chain repertoires were profiled in sorted CD3+CD56+NKG2C+, CD3+CD56+NKG2C- and CD3+CD56-NKG2C+ T-cell subsets from fewer than 10 donors. Among the eight sequenced donors, only one was HCMV-seronegative, while the other seven were HCMV-seropositive. In several experiments an anti-gammadeltaTCR antibody was added to restrict sorting to alphabetaTCR-expressing T cells. For several donors, the dominant CD3+CD56+NKG2C+ clonotypes were among the top 10 CD8+ clonotypes and accounted for about 1.0-8% of CD8+ T cells. Those dominant clonotypes were again the most abundant among CD3+CD56-NKG2C+ cells in a handful of donors, at roughly 25-65%. Whether the expanded NKG2C-expressing T cell clones were specific for HCMV antigens was left unclear. The eight sequenced donors were randomly selected healthy volunteers, three men and five women. HCMV serostatus was determined by detecting HCMV-specific IgG in serum with a commercial ELISA kit. For a handful of donors, bulk peripheral blood T-cell repertoires were additionally sequenced from unsorted PBMC. Reads were demultiplexed and grouped by UMI with MIGEC, and clonotypes were assembled and quantified with MiTCR. Only TCR cDNA sequences supported by at least two reads were kept to exclude erroneous sequences. The tcR package was used for downstream repertoire analysis, and clonotypes were matched across fractions by CDR3 nucleotide sequence plus V segment. Antigen specificity was annotated against VDJdb with VDJmatch, allowing one amino acid substitution in CDR3.

The TCR comes from a woman aged 18-29 years in good health. The sequence links TRBV6-5 to TRBJ1-6; TRBD1 is possibly the D segment (5 matching bases). Input material: PBMCs. The CDR3 region has the sequence CASSWGVKDSPLHF. The DNA sequence follows: TGTGCCAGCAGTTGGGGGGTAAAGGATTCACCCCTCCACTTT.